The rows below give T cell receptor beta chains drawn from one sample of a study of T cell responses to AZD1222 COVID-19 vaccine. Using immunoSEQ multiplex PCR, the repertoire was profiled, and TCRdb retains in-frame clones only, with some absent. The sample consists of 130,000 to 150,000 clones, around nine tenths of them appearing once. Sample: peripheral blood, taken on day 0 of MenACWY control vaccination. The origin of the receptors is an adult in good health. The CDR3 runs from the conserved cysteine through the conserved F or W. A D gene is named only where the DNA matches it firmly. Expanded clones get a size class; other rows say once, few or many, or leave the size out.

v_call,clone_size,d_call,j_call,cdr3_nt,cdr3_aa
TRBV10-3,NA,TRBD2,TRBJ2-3,TGTGCCATCAGTGAGAGACTAGCAGAGGATACGCAGTATTTT,CAISERLAEDTQYF
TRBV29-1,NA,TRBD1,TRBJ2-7,TGCAGCGTTGACACTCCAGGACAGGGCTACGAGCAGTACTTC,CSVDTPGQGYEQYF
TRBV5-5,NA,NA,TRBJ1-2,TGTGCCAGCAGCTTGCGGGGTGCAAGTGGCTACACCTTC,CASSLRGASGYTF
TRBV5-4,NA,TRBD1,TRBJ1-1,TGTGCCAGCAGCCTAGGGGGCCGGACTGAAGCTTTCTTT,CASSLGGRTEAFF
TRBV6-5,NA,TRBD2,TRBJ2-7,TGTGCCAGCAGTTTACGGGAGGGCAATTCCTACGAGCAGTACTTC,CASSLREGNSYEQYF
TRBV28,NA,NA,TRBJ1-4,TGTGCCAGCAGTTTCAGGGGACCCAATGAAAAACTGTTTTTT,CASSFRGPNEKLFF
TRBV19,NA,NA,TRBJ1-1,TGTGCCAGTAGTATAGTGCTCCGGTCCACCTTGGGCACTGAAGCTTTCTTT,CASSIVLRSTLGTEAFF
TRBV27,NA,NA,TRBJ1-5,TGTGCCAGCAGCCTAGTGGGGCAGCCCCAGCATTTT,CASSLVGQPQHF
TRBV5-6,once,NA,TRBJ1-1,TGTGCCAGCAGCTTGGGAGGAGGTACTGAAGCTTTCTTT,CASSLGGGTEAFF
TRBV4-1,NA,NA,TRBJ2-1,TGCGCCAGCAGCCTATTATTCGATGAGCAGTTCTTC,CASSLLFDEQFF
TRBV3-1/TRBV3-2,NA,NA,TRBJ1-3,TGTGCCAGCGAGTTGGGGGCGGGTGGAAACACCATATATTTT,CASELGAGGNTIYF
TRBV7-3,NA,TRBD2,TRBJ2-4,TGTGCCAGCAGCCCAGGCCCCACTAGCGGGAGATATACAAACATTCAGTACTTC,CASSPGPTSGRYTNIQYF
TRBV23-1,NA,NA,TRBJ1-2,TGCGCCAGCAGTCAATCCAACCCTACCTATACCCCAACGAGTGGCTACACCTTC,CASSQSNPTYTPTSGYTF
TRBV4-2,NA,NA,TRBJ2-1,TGTGCCAGCAGCCAAGATCCGGGAGAGTGGGGGAATGAGCAGTTCTTC,CASSQDPGEWGNEQFF
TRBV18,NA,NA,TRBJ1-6,TGTGCCAGCTCACCAACGGCAGCGGGTAATTCACCCCTCCACTTT,CASSPTAAGNSPLHF
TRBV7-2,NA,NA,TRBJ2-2,TGTGCCAGCAGCTTTGACAGTTTATCGCAGTGGGTCCACACCGGGGAGCTGTTTTTT,CASSFDSLSQWVHTGELFF